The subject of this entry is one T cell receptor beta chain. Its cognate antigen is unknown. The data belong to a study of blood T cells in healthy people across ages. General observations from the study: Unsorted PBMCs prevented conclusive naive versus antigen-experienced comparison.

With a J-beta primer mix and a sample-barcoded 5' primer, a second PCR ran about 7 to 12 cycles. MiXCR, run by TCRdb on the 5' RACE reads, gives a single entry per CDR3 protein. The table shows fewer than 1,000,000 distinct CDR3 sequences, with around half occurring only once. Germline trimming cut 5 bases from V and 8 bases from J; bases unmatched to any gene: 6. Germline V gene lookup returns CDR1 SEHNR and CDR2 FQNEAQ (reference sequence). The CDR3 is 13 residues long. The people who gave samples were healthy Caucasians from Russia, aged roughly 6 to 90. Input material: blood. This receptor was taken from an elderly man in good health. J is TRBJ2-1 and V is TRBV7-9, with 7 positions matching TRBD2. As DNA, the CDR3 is TGTGCCAGCAGCCCGGTGCTAGCGGATGAGCAGTTCTTC. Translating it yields CASSPVLADEQFF.